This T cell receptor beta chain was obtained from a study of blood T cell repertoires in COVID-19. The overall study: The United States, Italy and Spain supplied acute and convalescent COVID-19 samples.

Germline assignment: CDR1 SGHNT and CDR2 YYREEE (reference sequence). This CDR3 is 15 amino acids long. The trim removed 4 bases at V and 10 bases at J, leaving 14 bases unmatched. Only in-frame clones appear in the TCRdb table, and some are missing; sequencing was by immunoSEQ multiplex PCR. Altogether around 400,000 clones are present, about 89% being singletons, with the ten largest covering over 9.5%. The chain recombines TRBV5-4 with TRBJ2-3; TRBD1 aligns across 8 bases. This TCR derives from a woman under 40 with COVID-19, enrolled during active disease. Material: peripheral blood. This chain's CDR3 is CASSVDRDRPGAQYF. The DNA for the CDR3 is TGTGCCAGCAGCGTGGACAGGGACCGCCCAGGGGCGCAGTATTTT.